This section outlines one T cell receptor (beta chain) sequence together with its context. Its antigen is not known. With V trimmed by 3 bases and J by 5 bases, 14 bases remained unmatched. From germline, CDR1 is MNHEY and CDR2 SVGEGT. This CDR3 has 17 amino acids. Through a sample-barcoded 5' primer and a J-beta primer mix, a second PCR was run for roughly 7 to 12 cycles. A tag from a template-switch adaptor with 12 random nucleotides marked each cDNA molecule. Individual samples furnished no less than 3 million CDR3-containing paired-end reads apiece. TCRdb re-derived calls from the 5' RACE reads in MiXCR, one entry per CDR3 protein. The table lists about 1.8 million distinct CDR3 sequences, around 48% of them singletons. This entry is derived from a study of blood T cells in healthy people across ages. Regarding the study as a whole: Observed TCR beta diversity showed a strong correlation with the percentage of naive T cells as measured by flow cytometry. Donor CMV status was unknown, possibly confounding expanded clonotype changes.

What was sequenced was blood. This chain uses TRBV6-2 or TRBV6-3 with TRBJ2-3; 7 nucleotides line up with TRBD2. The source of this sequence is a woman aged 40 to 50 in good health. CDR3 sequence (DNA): TGTGCCAGCAGTTATCCGATAGCGGGCCGGATTCTAGATACGCAGTATTTT. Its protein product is CASSYPIAGRILDTQYF.